Below are 25 T cell receptor beta chains sequenced from a single sample in a study of technical replicates of blood from a few donors. The data were produced by immunoSEQ multiplex PCR, yet TCRdb's version contains in-frame clones alone and is incomplete. This table has 95,000 to 100,000 clones, approximately 96% appearing once. Sample: T cells isolated from PBMCs. The receptors originated from a human donor in good health.

The rearrangement links TRBV19 to TRBJ2-7, with D perhaps TRBD2 (5 bases). V was clipped by 5 bases and J by 1 base, with 12 bases between them. This CDR3 spans 14 amino acids. CDR1 LNHDA and CDR2 SQIVND come from the germline V gene (reference sequence). CDR3 nucleotide sequence: TGTGCCAGTAGTGAGGGTTCTCTATCCTACGAGCAGTACTTC. Translating gives CASSEGSLSYEQYF.

The rearrangement uses TRBV19 and TRBJ2-1; 12 bases match TRBD2. CDR3 length: 15 amino acids. Germline assignment: CDR1 LNHDA and CDR2 SQIVND (reference sequence). The V segment lost 2 bases and the J segment 7 bases; nucleotides outside the gene matches: 3. CDR3 region: CASSILAGGQNEQFF. The CDR3 DNA follows: TGTGCCAGTAGTATACTAGCGGGGGGGCAGAATGAGCAGTTCTTC. Full variable domain (rest looked up from reference TRBV19 and TRBJ2-1): DGGITQSPKYLFRKEGQNVTLSCEQNLNHDAMYWYRQDPGQGLRLIYYSQIVNDFQKGDIAEGYSVSREKKESFPLTVTSAQKNPTAFYLCASSILAGGQNEQFFGPGTRLTVL.

The chain uses TRBV18 and TRBJ1-1; 12 nucleotides line up with TRBD1. CDR1 is KGHSH and CDR2 is LQKENI in the germline V gene. CDR3 length: 17 amino acids. With V trimmed by 6 bases and J by 1 base, 9 bases remained unmatched. CDR3 in amino acids: CASSPRDRGLGNTEAFF. In DNA, the CDR3 is TGTGCCAGCTCCCCTCGGGACAGGGGGCTAGGGAACACTGAAGCTTTCTTT.

The J gene is TRBJ2-7, the V gene TRBV2, with a tentative D call TRBD1 (6 bases). CDR1 and CDR2 from the germline V gene are SNHLY and FYNNEI. The CDR3 totals 14 residues. V was cut by 5 bases and J by 1 base, with 12 bases left in between. CDR3 region: CASSTDSLSYEQYF. CDR3 DNA: TGTGCCAGCAGTACGGACAGTCTATCCTACGAGCAGTACTTC.

This chain connects TRBV19 to TRBJ1-4; D is ambiguous. V lost 1 base to trimming and J lost 1 base, with 7 bases between them. The CDR3 extends over 15 amino acids. The V gene's germline CDR1 is LNHDA and CDR2 SQIVND (reference sequence). The CDR3 nucleotides read TGTGCCAGTAGTATAGGAGAGGGAACTAATGAAAAACTGTTTTTT. It encodes CASSIGEGTNEKLFF.

The V call is TRBV4-1, the J call TRBJ2-6, with 7 bases lining up with TRBD2. The CDR3 has 18 amino acids. Germline CDR1 reads MGHRA; CDR2 reads YSYEKL. J lost 2 bases, V lost 2 bases, and 9 bases had no gene match. CDR3 DNA: TGCGCCAGCAGCCAATGGAAGGGGAGGGTTGCTGGGGCCAACGTCCTGACTTTC. Translation: CASSQWKGRVAGANVLTF.

The chain has TRBV30 and TRBJ2-1; 14 nucleotides match TRBD2. This CDR3 spans 18 amino acids. In germline, CDR1 is GTSNPN, CDR2 SVGIG (reference sequence). Unmatched junction bases numbered 7, after V lost 2 bases and J lost 1 base. The CDR3 region has the DNA TGTGCCTGGAGTTTGGTTCGGACTAGCGGGGGGTCCTACAATGAGCAGTTCTTC. It yields the protein CAWSLVRTSGGSYNEQFF.

The gene calls are TRBV28 and TRBJ2-5, with TRBD2 matching 12 bases. Trimming took 5 bases from V and 2 from J; bases not matched to a gene: 0. Germline values: CDR1 MDHEN, CDR2 SYDVKM. This CDR3 comprises 14 residues. CDR3 loop: CASSLAGGQETQYF. The CDR3 nucleotides are TGTGCCAGCAGTCTAGCGGGAGGGCAAGAGACCCAGTACTTC.

This clone came up once. The chain combines TRBV28 with TRBJ2-5; D may be TRBD2 (5 bases). Looked up from germline, CDR1 is MDHEN and CDR2 is SYDVKM. The CDR3 totals 15 residues. Trimming took 5 bases from V and 4 from J, leaving 17 bases between them. The CDR3 nucleotides read TGTGCCAGCAGTCACCCCCCCGAGGGTGCAGAGACCCAGTACTTC. It is translated as CASSHPPEGAETQYF. The full variable domain, rest sourced from reference TRBV28 and TRBJ2-5, is DVKVTQSSRYLVKRTGEKVFLECVQDMDHENMFWYRQDPGLGLRLIYFSYDVKMKEKGDIPEGYSVSREKKERFSLILESASTNQTSMYLCASSHPPEGAETQYFGPGTRLLVL.

The chain links TRBV6-5 to TRBJ1-4; no definite D call. Deletions cut 2 bases from V and 7 bases from J, with 5 bases between. Per the germline V gene, CDR1 is MNHEY and CDR2 is SVGAGI. The CDR3 runs 12 residues. CDR3 sequence reads: CASSYTGEKLFF. In nucleotides, the CDR3 is TGTGCCAGCAGTTACACGGGTGAAAAACTGTTTTTT.

The rearrangement links TRBV6-1 to TRBJ1-3, with D uncertain. The CDR3 spans 15 residues. The V gene lost 4 bases and the J gene lost 3 bases, with 13 bases spanning the gap. Germline CDR1 reads MNHNS; CDR2 reads SASEGT. The CDR3, as DNA: TGTGCCAGCAGTGGATCGGGGTCCGGTGGAAACACCATATATTTT. It yields the protein CASSGSGSGGNTIYF.

This rearrangement joins TRBV5-1 to TRBJ2-2; D is unresolved. Germline V gene data show CDR1 as SGHRS and CDR2 as YFSETQ. There are 15 residues in the CDR3. The V end was cut by 1 base, the J end by 2 bases, with 9 bases between. The CDR3 sequence: CASSLIPLNTGELFF. CDR3 nucleotides: TGCGCCAGCAGCTTGATTCCCCTCAACACCGGGGAGCTGTTTTTT. The full variable domain, with the rest looked up from reference TRBV5-1 and TRBJ2-2, is KAGVTQTPRYLIKTRGQQVTLSCSPISGHRSVSWYQQTPGQGLQFLFEYFSETQRNKGNFPGRFSGRQFSNSRSEMNVSTLELGDSALYLCASSLIPLNTGELFFGEGSRLTVL.

The V gene is TRBV5-4, the J gene TRBJ2-2; 10 bases align to TRBD2. CDR3 length: 16 amino acids. Trimming cost V 7 bases and J 5 bases; bases outside gene matches: 11. Germline loops: CDR1 SGHNT, CDR2 YYREEE (reference sequence). CDR3 amino acids: CASSGLGLAVTGELFF. In nucleotides, the CDR3 is TGTGCCAGCTCCGGGTTAGGACTAGCGGTTACCGGGGAGCTGTTTTTT.

The chain links TRBV19 to TRBJ2-7; no reliable D call. The CDR3 totals 15 residues. CDR1 LNHDA and CDR2 SQIVND come from the germline V gene (reference sequence). Deletions cut 1 base from V and 3 bases from J, with 13 bases between. CDR3 nucleotides: TGTGCCAGTAGTATAGGAGGCTTCCCCCGCTACGAGCAGTACTTC. It specifies CASSIGGFPRYEQYF.

This chain connects TRBV28 to TRBJ1-5, with D possibly TRBD1 on 5 matching bases. Trimming removed 5 bases from V and 2 bases from J, with 10 bases in between. Germline CDR1 and CDR2: MDHEN and SYDVKM. CDR3 length equals 14 residues. Here the CDR3 reads CASSQGAGNQPQHF. The CDR3 DNA reads as TGTGCCAGCAGTCAAGGGGCTGGCAATCAGCCCCAGCATTTT.

The chain employs TRBV15 and TRBJ2-7; D perhaps matches TRBD2 (5 bases). CDR1 is LNHNV and CDR2 is YYDKDF in the germline V gene (reference sequence). Trimming took 0 bases from V and 4 from J, leaving 16 bases between them. This CDR3 is 16 amino acids long. Here the CDR3 DNA reads TGTGCCACCAGCAGAGATCCTAACCGAAGAGGGTACGAGCAGTACTTC. The encoded protein is CATSRDPNRRGYEQYF.

The chain has TRBV30 and TRBJ2-1, with 8 nucleotides matching TRBD2. Per the germline V gene, CDR1 is GTSNPN and CDR2 is SVGIG (reference sequence). The CDR3 totals 14 residues. The trim removed 1 base at V and 8 bases at J, leaving 7 bases unmatched. The CDR3 loop reads CAWSGTGGLYEQFF. CDR3 in DNA: TGTGCCTGGAGTGGTACGGGGGGGCTTTATGAGCAGTTCTTC. The whole variable domain, remainder taken from reference TRBV30 and TRBJ2-1, is SQTIHQWPATLVQPVGSPLSLECTVEGTSNPNLYWYRQAAGRGLQLLFYSVGIGQISSEVPQNLSASRPQDRQFILSSKKLLLSDSGFYLCAWSGTGGLYEQFFGPGTRLTVL.

The chain couples TRBV7-8 to TRBJ2-7; D possibly corresponds to TRBD2 (5 bases). CDR1 is SGHVS and CDR2 is FQNEAQ in the germline V gene. The CDR3 sequence is 14 residues long. Trimming left V 2 bases short and J 5 bases short, with 13 bases between. The DNA for the CDR3 is TGTGCCAGCAGCTTATCGGGGTTCCCGAACGAGCAGTACTTC. Translating gives CASSLSGFPNEQYF. Using reference TRBV7-8 and TRBJ2-7 for the parts outside the CDR3, the full variable domain is GAGVSQSPRYKVAKRGQDVALRCDPISGHVSLFWYQQALGQGPEFLTYFQNEAQLDKSGLPSDRFFAERPEGSVSTLKIQRTQQEDSAVYLCASSLSGFPNEQYFGPGTRLTVT.

This chain uses TRBV5-1 with TRBJ2-7, with D perhaps TRBD2 (5 bases). Per germline, CDR1 SGHRS and CDR2 YFSETQ. This CDR3 is 14 amino acids long. The V and J ends lost 2 bases and 6 bases respectively, with 15 bases between them. This CDR3 reads CASSLPSGSGEQYF. As DNA, the CDR3 is TGCGCCAGCAGCTTACCTTCGGGGTCCGGCGAGCAGTACTTC.

The chain has TRBV11-2 and TRBJ2-3; the match to TRBD1 covers 10 bases. J lost 5 bases, V lost 6 bases, and 17 bases had no gene match. Germline loops: CDR1 SGHAT, CDR2 FQNNGV. CDR3 length: 18 amino acids. Written as DNA, the CDR3 is TGTGCCAGCAGTAACCCCGTCGGGACAGGGGTCCAAGTAGATACGCAGTATTTT. Its protein is CASSNPVGTGVQVDTQYF.

V is TRBV5-1 and J is TRBJ2-2; 14 bases agree with TRBD2. The junction had 6 bases not matched to a gene; V was cut back by 4 bases and J by 4 bases. The CDR3 runs to 17 residues. CDR1 is SGHRS, CDR2 YFSETQ, per germline. CDR3: CASSQGLAGDGTGELFF. As DNA, the CDR3 is TGCGCCAGCAGCCAGGGACTAGCGGGAGATGGCACCGGGGAGCTGTTTTTT.

The chain combines TRBV5-4 with TRBJ2-7; D might be TRBD2 (6 bases). CDR1 is SGHNT, CDR2 YYREEE, per germline (reference sequence). The CDR3 contains 15 residues. The V end was cut by 5 bases, the J end by 2 bases, with 17 bases between. The CDR3 region is CASRSPGLIPYEQYF. The CDR3 bases are TGTGCCAGCAGATCACCGGGACTTATTCCCTACGAGCAGTACTTC.

This clone was seen a few times. The chain carries TRBV5-1 and TRBJ2-3, with TRBD2 identical over 14 bases. The ends lost 3 bases at V and 3 bases at J; junction bases unmatched: 6. The length of the CDR3 is 17 residues. Germline V gene lookup returns CDR1 SGHRS and CDR2 YFSETQ. The CDR3 bases are TGCGCCAGCAGCTCCCGGACTAGCGGGAGGAGTACAGATACGCAGTATTTT. It translates to CASSSRTSGRSTDTQYF.

The chain couples TRBV27 to TRBJ1-5; D might be TRBD1 (5 bases). This CDR3 has 17 residues. V shed 6 bases and J shed 7 bases, with 25 bases lying between them. Germline CDR1 reads MNHEY; CDR2 reads SMNVEV (reference sequence). CDR3 loop: CASSPTPTGVLYQPQHF. The CDR3 DNA sequence: TGTGCCAGCAGCCCAACCCCCACAGGTGTACTATACCAGCCCCAGCATTTT.

The chain uses TRBV5-1 and TRBJ2-7; 7 bases match TRBD2. The CDR3 consists of 11 residues. J gave up 6 bases and V 7 bases, and 4 bases lay outside the gene matches. The germline CDR1 and CDR2 sequences are SGHRS and YFSETQ. The CDR3 region is CASGEGIEQYF. The CDR3, as DNA: TGCGCCAGCGGGGAGGGAATCGAGCAGTACTTC.